Following are 19 T cell receptor beta chains from one sample sequenced in a study of T cell repertoires in cytomegalovirus infection. The antigens these receptors bind are not known. TCRdb re-derived calls from the reads in MiXCR, one entry per CDR3 protein. This table holds roughly 990,000 distinct CDR3 sequences, around 32% found once. The source material was cultured CD8+ T cells from PBMCs, sampled from culture after CMV antigen stimulation. The receptors stem from a human donor in good health (CMV status not recorded). Some clones in this sample may be carry-over from other donors' samples.

This clonotype was detected a few times. The chain uses TRBV2 and TRBJ1-2; D uncertain. This CDR3 has 15 amino acids. V dropped 6 bases and J dropped 4 bases, with 18 bases sitting between them. Germline lookup yields CDR1 SNHLY and CDR2 FYNNEI. CDR3 coding DNA: TGTGCCAGCAGCCCCAGGACGGCAACCGTCTATGGCTACACCTTC. It translates to CASSPRTATVYGYTF.

V gene TRBV6-5 combines with J gene TRBJ1-1, with D perhaps TRBD1 (6 bases). Germline CDR1 MNHEY, CDR2 SVGAGI. The CDR3 is 17 amino acids. V was pared by 2 bases and J by 0 bases, with 16 bases between. In nucleotides, the CDR3 is TGTGCCAGCAGTTACACCTTAAAGGGGGACCTGAACACTGAAGCTTTCTTT. Its translation is CASSYTLKGDLNTEAFF.

The DNA of the CDR3 is TGTGCCAGCAGCACCGCCCGGGACGTTCAAGAGACCCAGTACTTC. Its translation is CASSTARDVQETQYF. This sequence joins TRBV12-3 or TRBV12-4 and TRBJ2-5, with D possibly being TRBD1 or TRBD2 (5 bases each). This CDR3 has 15 amino acids. Trimming took off 6 bases at V and 2 bases at J, with 16 bases between the two ends.

This clonotype was counted between two and nine times. The chain joins TRBV7-9 to TRBJ2-1; 8 nucleotides agree with TRBD2. This CDR3 is built from 17 residues. The junction had 14 bases not matched to a gene; V was cut back by 2 bases and J by 8 bases. CDR1 is SEHNR and CDR2 is FQNEAQ in the germline V gene (reference sequence). The CDR3 nucleotides read TGTGCCAGCAGCTTAAGCCCGAGATCGGGGGGGCGTGATGAGCAGTTCTTC. Protein sequence: CASSLSPRSGGRDEQFF. Full variable domain (outside the CDR3, taken from reference TRBV7-9 and TRBJ2-1): DTGVSQNPRHKITKRGQNVTFRCDPISEHNRLYWYRQTLGQGPEFLTYFQNEAQLEKSRLLSDRFSAERPKGSFSTLEIQRTEQGDSAMYLCASSLSPRSGGRDEQFFGPGTRLTVL.

This clonotype was picked up a small number of times. The chain has TRBV7-6 and TRBJ2-1; 13 bases map to TRBD2. Germline CDR1 reads SGHVS; CDR2 reads FNYEAQ. The J segment lost 7 bases and the V segment lost 4 bases, leaving 13 bases of the junction unmatched. CDR3 length equals 18 residues. The DNA for the CDR3 is TGTGCCAGCAGCTCCACTAGCGGGGGGGCCATATCGAGAAATGAGCAGTTCTTC. Protein product: CASSSTSGGAISRNEQFF.

V and J are TRBV12-3 or TRBV12-4 and TRBJ2-3, with 7 bases that match TRBD2. The V and J ends lost 4 bases and 6 bases, in that order; junction bases with no gene match: 4. This CDR3 is 13 amino acids long. CDR3 nucleotides: TGTGCCAGCAGTTCGGGAGGTTGGGATACGCAGTATTTT. Its translation is CASSSGGWDTQYF.

J is TRBJ1-1 and V is TRBV7-9; tentative D call: TRBD1 (5 bases). There are 17 residues in the CDR3. CDR1 is SEHNR, CDR2 FQNEAQ, per germline (reference sequence). The ends were cut back, 5 bases at V and 3 bases at J, with 22 bases in the middle. The DNA for the CDR3 is TGTGCCAGCAGCATGGAGACAGTGGGCCTTTTTGACACTGAAGCTTTCTTT. It yields the protein CASSMETVGLFDTEAFF. Filled out from reference TRBV7-9 and TRBJ1-1, the complete variable domain reads DTGVSQNPRHKITKRGQNVTFRCDPISEHNRLYWYRQTLGQGPEFLTYFQNEAQLEKSRLLSDRFSAERPKGSFSTLEIQRTEQGDSAMYLCASSMETVGLFDTEAFFGQGTRLTVV.

The gene calls are TRBV27 and TRBJ2-1; 11 positions agree with TRBD2. V lost 0 bases, J lost 14 bases, and 9 bases stayed unmatched. The CDR3 is 15 amino acids. The germline CDR1 and CDR2 sequences are MNHEY and SMNVEV (reference sequence). The CDR3, as DNA: TGTGCCAGCAGTTTATCGGCTAGCGGGGGGAACGGAAAGTTCTTC. Its protein product is CASSLSASGGNGKFF.

This clonotype showed up just a few times. The chain uses TRBV11-1 and TRBJ1-2, with unresolved D. The V and J ends lost 3 bases and 6 bases respectively, with 11 bases between them. This CDR3 contains 13 residues. Germline V gene data show CDR1 as SGHAT and CDR2 as FQDESV (reference sequence). CDR3 in amino acids: CASSFYAKDGYTF. Written as DNA, the CDR3 is TGTGCCAGCAGCTTCTACGCAAAGGATGGCTACACCTTC. Supplemented by reference TRBV11-1 and TRBJ1-2, the full variable domain reads EAEVAQSPRYKITEKSQAVAFWCDPISGHATLYWYRQILGQGPELLVQFQDESVVDDSQLPKDRFSAERLKGVDSTLKIQPAELGDSAMYLCASSFYAKDGYTFGSGTRLTVV.

V is TRBV5-1 and J is TRBJ2-7; 7 bases fit TRBD1. The CDR3 is 18 amino acids. Germline CDR1 and CDR2: SGHRS and YFSETQ. With 1 base clipped from V and 0 bases from J, the junction kept 13 bases outside the gene matches. In DNA, the CDR3 is TGCGCCAGCAGCTTGATCCGGAACAGGGGATCGACCTCCTACGAGCAGTACTTC. This sequence encodes CASSLIRNRGSTSYEQYF.

The chain combines TRBV13 with TRBJ2-3; TRBD2 matches 8 bases. Germline CDR1 and CDR2: PRHDT and FYEKMQ (reference sequence). Trimming at V came to 2 bases and at J to 5 bases, leaving 6 bases not matched to a gene. The CDR3 runs 15 residues. The CDR3 reads CASSLSQRGLDTQYF. As DNA, the CDR3 is TGTGCCAGCAGCTTAAGCCAGCGGGGGTTAGATACGCAGTATTTT.

This clonotype was seen more than once but under ten times. CDR3 region: CASSPRGGRTLHF. As DNA, the CDR3 is TGTGCCAGCAGCCCCAGGGGGGGGCGAACCCTCCACTTT. The V and J genes are TRBV7-6 and TRBJ1-6, with TRBD1 identical over 7 bases. CDR1 is SGHVS and CDR2 is FNYEAQ in the germline V gene. Losses at the gene ends were 5 bases for V and 14 bases for J; bases not matched to a gene: 9. This CDR3 region has 13 residues. Combining the CDR3 with reference TRBV7-6 and TRBJ1-6 gives the whole variable domain GAGVSQSPRYKVTKRGQDVALRCDPISGHVSLYWYRQALGQGPEFLTYFNYEAQQDKSGLPNDRFSAERPEGSISTLTIQRTEQRDSAMYRCASSPRGGRTLHFGNGTRLTVT.

This clonotype has only a few counts. The V call is TRBV28, the J call TRBJ2-5; 12 nucleotides match TRBD2. The CDR3 sequence is 17 residues long. J gave up 7 bases and V 6 bases, and 15 bases lay outside the gene matches. CDR1 is MDHEN and CDR2 is SYDVKM in the germline V gene. Here the CDR3 DNA reads TGTGCCAGCAGCCTGCTAGGACTAGCGGGACCTCAGGGGACCCAGTACTTC. Translating it yields CASSLLGLAGPQGTQYF.

The chain joins TRBV10-3 to TRBJ2-5; D not certain. Germline CDR1 and CDR2: ENHRY and SYGVKD. The V end lost 3 bases, the J end lost 1 base, and 6 bases lay between the germline ends. CDR3 length equals 13 residues. CDR3 coding DNA: TGTGCCATCAGTGAAGTGGGCCAAGAGACCCAGTACTTC. As protein: CAISEVGQETQYF.

Only a few counts were recorded for this clonotype. This chain connects TRBV6-1 to TRBJ2-2, with 10 bases aligning to TRBD2. V trimming: 7 bases; J trimming: 7 bases; junction bases outside the gene matches: 9. The germline V gene has CDR1 MNHNS and CDR2 SASEGT. The CDR3 length is 15 residues. Written as DNA, the CDR3 is TGTGCCAGCAAATTGATAGCGGGGGGACACGGGGAGCTGTTTTTT. It translates to CASKLIAGGHGELFF.

V is TRBV2 and J is TRBJ2-7; D possibly corresponds to TRBD2 (6 bases). Germline V gene lookup returns CDR1 SNHLY and CDR2 FYNNEI. There are 13 residues in the CDR3. V shed 2 bases and J shed 3 bases, with 8 bases lying between them. CDR3 DNA: TGTGCCAGCAGTGAACGGAGGGGCTACGAGCAGTACTTC. Translation gives CASSERRGYEQYF.

The chain employs TRBV3-1 and TRBJ1-2, with TRBD1 as a possible D gene (5 bases). Germline V gives CDR1 LGHDT, CDR2 YNNKEL (reference sequence). This CDR3 is 16 amino acids long. The V end was cut by 1 base, the J end by 4 bases, with 16 bases between. CDR3 coding DNA: TGTGCCAGCAGCCAAGGGAAGGGACGGAATCTCTATGGCTACACCTTC. Translation gives CASSQGKGRNLYGYTF. Filled out from reference TRBV3-1 and TRBJ1-2, the complete variable domain reads DTAVSQTPKYLVTQMGNDKSIKCEQNLGHDTMYWYKQDSKKFLKIMFSYNNKELIINETVPNRFSPKSPDKAHLNLHINSLELGDSAVYFCASSQGKGRNLYGYTFGSGTRLTVV.

The chain combines TRBV12-3 or TRBV12-4 with TRBJ2-1, with no clear D. CDR3 length: 15 residues. V was trimmed by 7 bases and J by 7 bases, leaving 20 bases between them. The CDR3 region has the DNA TGTGCCAGCAATGGTACAATCCCCGTTGGAAATGAGCAGTTCTTC. It is translated as CASNGTIPVGNEQFF.

The chain has TRBV12-3 or TRBV12-4 and TRBJ1-2; D gene unclear. The CDR3 loop spans 13 amino acids. The ends were cut back, 3 bases at V and 5 bases at J, with 10 bases in the middle. The CDR3 region is CASSLDWGYGYTF. As DNA, the CDR3 is TGTGCCAGCAGTTTGGACTGGGGATATGGCTACACCTTC.